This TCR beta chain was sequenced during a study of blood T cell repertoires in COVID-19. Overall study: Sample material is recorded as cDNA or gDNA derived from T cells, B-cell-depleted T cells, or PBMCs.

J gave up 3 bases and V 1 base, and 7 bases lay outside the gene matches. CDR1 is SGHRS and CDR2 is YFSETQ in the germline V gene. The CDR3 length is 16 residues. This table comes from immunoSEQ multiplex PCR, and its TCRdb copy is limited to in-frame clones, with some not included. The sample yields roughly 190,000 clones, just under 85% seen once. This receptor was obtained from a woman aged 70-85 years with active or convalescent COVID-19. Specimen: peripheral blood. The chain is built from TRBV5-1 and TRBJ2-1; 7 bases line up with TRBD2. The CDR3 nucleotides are TGCGCCAGCAGCTTGATGGCGGGAGCAAGCTACAATGAGCAGTTCTTC. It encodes CASSLMAGASYNEQFF.